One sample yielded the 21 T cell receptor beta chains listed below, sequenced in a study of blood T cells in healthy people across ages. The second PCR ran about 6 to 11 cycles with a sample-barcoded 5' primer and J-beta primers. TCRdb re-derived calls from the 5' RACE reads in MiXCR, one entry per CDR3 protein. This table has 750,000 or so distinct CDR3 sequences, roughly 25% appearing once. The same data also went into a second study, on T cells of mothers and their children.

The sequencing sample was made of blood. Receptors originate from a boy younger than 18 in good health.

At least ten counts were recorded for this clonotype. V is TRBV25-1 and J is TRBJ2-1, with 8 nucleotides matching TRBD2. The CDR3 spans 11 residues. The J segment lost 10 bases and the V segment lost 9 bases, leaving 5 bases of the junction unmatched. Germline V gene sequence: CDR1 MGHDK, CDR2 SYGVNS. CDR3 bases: TGTGCCAGTGGGGCGGGGGGAGAGCAGTTCTTC. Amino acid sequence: CASGAGGEQFF.

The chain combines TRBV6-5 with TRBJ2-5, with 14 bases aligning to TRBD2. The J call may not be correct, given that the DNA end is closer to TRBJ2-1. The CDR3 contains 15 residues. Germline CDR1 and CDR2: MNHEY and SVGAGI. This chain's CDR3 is CASSYLGLAGGEQFF. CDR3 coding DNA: TGTGCCAGCAGTTACCTTGGACTAGCGGGGGGAGAGCAGTTCTTC.

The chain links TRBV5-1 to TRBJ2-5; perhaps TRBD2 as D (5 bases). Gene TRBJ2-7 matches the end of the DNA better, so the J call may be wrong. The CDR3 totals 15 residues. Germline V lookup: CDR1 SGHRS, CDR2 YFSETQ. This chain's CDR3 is CASSLDGVISYEQYF. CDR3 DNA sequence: TGCGCCAGCAGCTTGGACGGGGTCATCTCCTACGAGCAGTACTTC.

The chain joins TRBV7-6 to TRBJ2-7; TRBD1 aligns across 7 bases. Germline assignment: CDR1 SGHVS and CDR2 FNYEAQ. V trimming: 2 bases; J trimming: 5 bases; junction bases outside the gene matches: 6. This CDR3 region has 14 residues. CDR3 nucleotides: TGTGCCAGCAGCTTACTGACAGGGTTGAACGAGCAGTACTTC. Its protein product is CASSLLTGLNEQYF.

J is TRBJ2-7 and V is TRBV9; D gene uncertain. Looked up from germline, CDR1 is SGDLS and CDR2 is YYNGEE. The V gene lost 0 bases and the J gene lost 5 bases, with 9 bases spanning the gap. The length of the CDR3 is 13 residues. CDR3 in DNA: TGTGCCAGCAGCGTAGATCCCGGTAACGAGCAGTACTTC. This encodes CASSVDPGNEQYF.

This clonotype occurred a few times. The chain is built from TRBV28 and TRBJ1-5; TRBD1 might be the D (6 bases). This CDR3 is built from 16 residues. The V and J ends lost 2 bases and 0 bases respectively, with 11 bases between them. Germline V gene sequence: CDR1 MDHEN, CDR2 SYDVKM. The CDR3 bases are TGTGCCAGCAGTTTACTGGGGGCTGATAGCAATCAGCCCCAGCATTTT. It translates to CASSLLGADSNQPQHF.

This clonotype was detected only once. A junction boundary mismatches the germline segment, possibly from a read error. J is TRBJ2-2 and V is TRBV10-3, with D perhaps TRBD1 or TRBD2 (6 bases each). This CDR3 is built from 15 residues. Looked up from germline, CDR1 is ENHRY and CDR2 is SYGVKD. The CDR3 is CAISERGARTGEPFF. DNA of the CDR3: TGTGCCATCAGTGAGAGGGGGGCGCGTACCGGGGAGCCGTTTTTT.

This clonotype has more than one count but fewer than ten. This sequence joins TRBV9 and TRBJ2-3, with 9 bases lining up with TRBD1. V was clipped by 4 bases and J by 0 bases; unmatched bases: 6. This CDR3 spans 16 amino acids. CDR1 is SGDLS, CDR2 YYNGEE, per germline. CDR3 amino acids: CASSPRTGASTDTQYF. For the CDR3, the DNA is TGTGCCAGCAGCCCCCGGACAGGGGCTAGCACAGATACGCAGTATTTT.

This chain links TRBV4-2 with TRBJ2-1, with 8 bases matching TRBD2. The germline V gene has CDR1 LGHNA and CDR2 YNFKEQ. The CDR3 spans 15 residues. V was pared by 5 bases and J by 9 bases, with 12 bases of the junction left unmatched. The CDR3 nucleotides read TGTGCCAGCAGCACCAAGCGTTTCGGGGGGGGTGAGCAGTTCTTC. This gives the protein CASSTKRFGGGEQFF.

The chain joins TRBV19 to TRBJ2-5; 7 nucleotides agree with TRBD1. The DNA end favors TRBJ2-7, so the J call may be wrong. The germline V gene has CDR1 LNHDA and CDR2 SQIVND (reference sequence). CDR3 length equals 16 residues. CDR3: CASSIDPEGGIYEQYF. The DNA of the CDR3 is TGTGCCAGTAGTATAGATCCTGAAGGGGGCATCTACGAGCAGTACTTC.

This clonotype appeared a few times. CDR3 amino acids: CSAYPLLAGDYGTQYF. CDR3 sequence (DNA): TGCAGTGCATACCCCCTCTTAGCGGGAGATTATGGTACGCAGTATTTT. This sequence joins TRBV20-1 and TRBJ2-3; 9 positions match TRBD2. The V gene's germline CDR1 is DFQATT and CDR2 SNEGSKA (reference sequence). With V trimmed by 6 bases and J by 8 bases, 18 bases remained unmatched. The CDR3 covers 16 residues.

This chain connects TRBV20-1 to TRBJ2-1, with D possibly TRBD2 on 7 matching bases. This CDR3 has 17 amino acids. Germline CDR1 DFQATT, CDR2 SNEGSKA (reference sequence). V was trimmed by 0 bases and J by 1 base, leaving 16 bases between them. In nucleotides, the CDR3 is TGCAGTGCTAGAGAACGGGGGCGGGAGTGGTCCTACAATGAGCAGTTCTTC. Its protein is CSARERGREWSYNEQFF.

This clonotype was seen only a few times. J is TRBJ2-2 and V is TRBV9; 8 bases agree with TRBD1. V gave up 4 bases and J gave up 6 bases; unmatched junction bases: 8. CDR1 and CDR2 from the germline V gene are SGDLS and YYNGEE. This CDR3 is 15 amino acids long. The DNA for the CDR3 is TGTGCCAGCAGCCTCAGACAGGGGTTCGCCGGGGAGCTGTTTTTT. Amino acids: CASSLRQGFAGELFF. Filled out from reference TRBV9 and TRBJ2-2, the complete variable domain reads DSGVTQTPKHLITATGQRVTLRCSPRSGDLSVYWYQQSLDQGLQFLIQYYNGEERAKGNILERFSAQQFPDLHSELNLSSLELGDSALYFCASSLRQGFAGELFFGEGSRLTVL.

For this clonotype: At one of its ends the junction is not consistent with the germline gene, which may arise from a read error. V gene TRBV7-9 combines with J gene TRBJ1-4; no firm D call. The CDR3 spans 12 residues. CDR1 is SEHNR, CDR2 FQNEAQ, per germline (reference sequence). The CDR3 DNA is TGTGCCAGCTGCTTCCAAAATGAAAAACTGTTTTTT. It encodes CASCFQNEKLFF.

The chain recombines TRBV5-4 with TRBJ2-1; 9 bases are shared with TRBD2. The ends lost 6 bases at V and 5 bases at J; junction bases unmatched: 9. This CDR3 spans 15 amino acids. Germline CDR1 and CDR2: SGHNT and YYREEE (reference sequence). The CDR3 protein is CASKPKRGENNEQFF. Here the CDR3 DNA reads TGTGCCAGCAAACCTAAGCGGGGGGAGAACAATGAGCAGTTCTTC. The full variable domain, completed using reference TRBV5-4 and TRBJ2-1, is ETGVTQSPTHLIKTRGQQVTLRCSSQSGHNTVSWYQQALGQGPQFIFQYYREEENGRGNFPPRFSGLQFPNYSSELNVNALELDDSALYLCASKPKRGENNEQFFGPGTRLTVL.

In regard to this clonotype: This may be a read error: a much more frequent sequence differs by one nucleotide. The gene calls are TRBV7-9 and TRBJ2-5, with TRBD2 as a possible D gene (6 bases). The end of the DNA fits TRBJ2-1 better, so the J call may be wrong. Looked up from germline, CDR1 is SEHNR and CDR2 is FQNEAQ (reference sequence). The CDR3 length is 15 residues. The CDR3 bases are TGTGCCAGCGGCCGGGAGACGGGAGCTTGGAATGAGCAGTTCTTC. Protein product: CASGRETGAWNEQFF.

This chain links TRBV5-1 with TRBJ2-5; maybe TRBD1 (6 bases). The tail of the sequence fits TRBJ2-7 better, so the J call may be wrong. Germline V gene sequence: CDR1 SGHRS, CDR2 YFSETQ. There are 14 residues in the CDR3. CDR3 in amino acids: CASSSRTAYLEQYF. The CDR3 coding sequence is TGCGCCAGCAGCTCAAGGACAGCATACCTCGAGCAGTACTTC.

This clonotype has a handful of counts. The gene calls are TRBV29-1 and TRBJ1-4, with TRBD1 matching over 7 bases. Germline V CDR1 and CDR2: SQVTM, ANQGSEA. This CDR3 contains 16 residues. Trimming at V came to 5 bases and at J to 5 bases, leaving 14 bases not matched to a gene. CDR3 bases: TGCAGCGTTCAAATGTCCCGGACAGGCGACAATGAAAAACTGTTTTTT. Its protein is CSVQMSRTGDNEKLFF.

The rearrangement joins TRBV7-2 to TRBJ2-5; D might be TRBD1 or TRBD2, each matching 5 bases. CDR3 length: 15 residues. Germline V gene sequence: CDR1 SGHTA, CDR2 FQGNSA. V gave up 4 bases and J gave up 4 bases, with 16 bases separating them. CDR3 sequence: CASSSTGWGLETQYF. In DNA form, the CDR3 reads TGTGCCAGCAGCTCGACTGGTTGGGGGTTAGAGACCCAGTACTTC. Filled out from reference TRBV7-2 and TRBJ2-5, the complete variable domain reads GAGVSQSPSNKVTEKGKDVELRCDPISGHTALYWYRQSLGQGLEFLIYFQGNSAPDKSGLPSDRFSAERTGGSVSTLTIQRTQQEDSAVYLCASSSTGWGLETQYFGPGTRLLVL.

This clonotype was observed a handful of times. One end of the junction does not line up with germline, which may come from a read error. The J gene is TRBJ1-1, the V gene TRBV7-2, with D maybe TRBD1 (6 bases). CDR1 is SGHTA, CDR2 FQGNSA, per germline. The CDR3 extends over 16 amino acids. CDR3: CASSSPEGHRASEAFF. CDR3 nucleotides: TGTGCCAGCAGCTCCCCAGAAGGTCACAGGGCCTCTGAAGCCTTCTTT.

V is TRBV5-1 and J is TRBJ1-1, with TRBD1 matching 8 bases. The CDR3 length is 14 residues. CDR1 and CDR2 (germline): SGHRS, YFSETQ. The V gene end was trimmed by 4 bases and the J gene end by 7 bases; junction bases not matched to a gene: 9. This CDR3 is CASSVPGGGREAFF. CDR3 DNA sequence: TGCGCCAGCAGCGTCCCAGGGGGCGGACGTGAAGCTTTCTTT.